The next 29 T cell receptor beta chains were all read from a single sample in a study of post-analysis software for immune sequencing data. No antigen is known for these receptors. Researchers reported that TCR beta cDNA libraries carried unique molecular identifiers. TCRdb reprocessed the PCR reads via MiXCR and lists one record per CDR3 protein. This table has about 800,000 distinct CDR3 sequences, 25% to 30% appearing once. Study observations and caveats: Roughly five TRBV segments were more frequent in patients than controls; TRBV5-6, TRBV5-1 and TRBV20-1 belonged to this group.

The sample consisted of blood. Receptors were obtained from a girl aged 10 to 17 with multiple sclerosis.

The genes are TRBV24-1 and TRBJ2-5; the D call may be TRBD1 or TRBD2 (5 bases each). CDR1 and CDR2 from the germline V gene are KGHDR and SFDVKD. V was pared by 5 bases and J by 4 bases, with 19 bases between. The length of the CDR3 is 16 residues. The CDR3 loop is CATSATRGGLGETQYF. The CDR3 coding sequence is TGTGCCACCAGTGCCACTCGGGGCGGGTTGGGAGAGACCCAGTACTTC.

The gene calls are TRBV6-5 and TRBJ1-1; the D is unclear. The CDR3 covers 13 residues. Trimming removed 8 bases from V and 5 bases from J, with 15 bases in between. The germline V gene encodes CDR1 MNHEY and CDR2 SVGAGI. The CDR3 region is CASQDRARTEAFF. The CDR3 DNA reads as TGTGCCAGCCAGGATAGGGCAAGGACTGAAGCTTTCTTT.

Note on this clonotype: Possible read error: a much larger clone is one base away. V gene TRBV3-1 combines with J gene TRBJ2-7; 10 bases align to TRBD2. In germline, CDR1 is LGHDT, CDR2 YNNKEL (reference sequence). The CDR3 runs to 15 residues. Written as DNA, the CDR3 is TGTGCCGGCAGCCCGCTAGCGGGAGTTCGTTACGAGCAGTACTTC. It encodes CAGSPLAGVRYEQYF.

The V and J genes are TRBV20-1 and TRBJ1-2; D remains ambiguous. Germline V gene data show CDR1 as DFQATT and CDR2 as SNEGSKA (reference sequence). Trimming stripped 8 bases from V and 5 bases from J, with 18 bases between. This CDR3 comprises 13 residues. The CDR3, as DNA: TGCAGTTTTGAAGGCGGCAGAGAATATGGCTACACCTTC. It codes for CSFEGGREYGYTF.

The rearrangement uses TRBV29-1 and TRBJ1-1; TRBD1 is a possible D gene (6 bases). Germline values: CDR1 SQVTM, CDR2 ANQGSEA. The V end lost 6 bases, the J end lost 4 bases, and 15 bases lay between the germline ends. The CDR3 contains 13 residues. This CDR3 is CSVGRTAPTEAFF. The CDR3 DNA is TGCAGCGTGGGGCGGACAGCACCCACTGAAGCTTTCTTT.

In its sample, this clonotype was seen many times. The chain uses TRBV29-1 and TRBJ1-2; possibly TRBD1 for D (5 bases). Looked up from germline, CDR1 is SQVTM and CDR2 is ANQGSEA. The CDR3 is 14 residues long. Deletions cut 6 bases from V and 1 base from J, with 15 bases between. CDR3 DNA: TGCAGCGTCCTACATGGGGGTCGTAACTATGGCTACACCTTC. This translates into CSVLHGGRNYGYTF.

V and J are TRBV29-1 and TRBJ2-5; D possibly corresponds to TRBD2 (5 bases). The length of the CDR3 is 14 residues. V was clipped by 0 bases and J by 5 bases, with 13 bases between them. Germline CDR1 SQVTM, CDR2 ANQGSEA. CDR3 nucleotide sequence: TGCAGCGTTGAAGATCGAAGCGGAGAGGAGACCCAGTACTTC. Its translation is CSVEDRSGEETQYF.

This chain uses TRBV6-5 with TRBJ1-5; D remains unclear. Germline V gene sequence: CDR1 MNHEY, CDR2 SVGAGI. The CDR3 is 14 amino acids. V shed 2 bases and J shed 5 bases, with 10 bases lying between them. This CDR3 is CASSYGSDHQPQHF. DNA of the CDR3: TGTGCCAGCAGTTACGGCTCGGATCATCAGCCCCAGCATTTT.

This clonotype was counted at least ten times. V and J are TRBV5-6 and TRBJ2-1; a possible D gene is TRBD2 (5 bases). CDR1 is SGHDT, CDR2 YYEEEE, per germline. CDR3 length equals 13 residues. The V end was cut by 2 bases, the J end by 10 bases, with 13 bases between. CDR3 residues: CASSLDWRSEQFF. The CDR3 nucleotides read TGTGCCAGCAGCTTAGATTGGAGGTCGGAGCAGTTCTTC.

This clonotype came up a few times. The chain is built from TRBV12-3 or TRBV12-4 and TRBJ1-2; possibly TRBD1 for D (5 bases). CDR3 length: 13 residues. V was pared by 3 bases and J by 5 bases, with 10 bases between. In DNA, the CDR3 is TGTGCCAGCAGTTTTATCGGGGCTTATGGCTACACCTTC. As protein: CASSFIGAYGYTF.

The table lists this clonotype with a few counts. The rearrangement links TRBV4-3 to TRBJ2-5; 7 bases agree with TRBD1. Germline CDR1 and CDR2: LGHNA and YSLEER. The CDR3 totals 16 residues. V lost 1 base to trimming and J lost 0 bases; unmatched junction nucleotides: 5. The CDR3 sequence is CASSQGTGRYQETQYF. The CDR3 DNA reads TGCGCCAGCAGCCAAGGGACAGGAAGGTACCAAGAGACCCAGTACTTC.

The CDR3 bases are TGTGCCAGCAGCTCACTAGGGACTAGCGGTAATGAGCAGTTCTTC. It codes for CASSSLGTSGNEQFF. This chain links TRBV7-9 with TRBJ2-1; TRBD2 matches at 11 bases. V trimming: 4 bases; J trimming: 7 bases; junction bases outside the gene matches: 6. The CDR3 is 15 residues long. Germline-derived CDR1 and CDR2 are SEHNR and FQNEAQ (reference sequence).

The chain recombines TRBV7-9 with TRBJ2-1; 12 positions match TRBD2. This CDR3 has 18 residues. Germline-derived CDR1 and CDR2 are SEHNR and FQNEAQ (reference sequence). V gave up 6 bases and J gave up 6 bases; unmatched junction bases: 15. The chain's CDR3 is CASSWTSGDFMRGNEQFF. The DNA for the CDR3 is TGTGCCAGCAGTTGGACTAGCGGGGATTTCATGCGTGGCAATGAGCAGTTCTTC.

This clonotype was recorded many times. The chain is built from TRBV29-1 and TRBJ2-1, with D hard to call. Trimming shortened V by 4 bases and J by 6 bases, and 16 bases separated the two germline ends. The V gene's germline CDR1 is SQVTM and CDR2 ANQGSEA. The CDR3 is 14 residues long. The CDR3: CSVGADSRFNEQFF. The CDR3 bases are TGCAGCGTTGGAGCCGATAGCCGGTTCAATGAGCAGTTCTTC.

Only a few counts were recorded for this clonotype. The chain is built from TRBV7-9 and TRBJ2-7; possibly TRBD1 for D (5 bases). Germline assignment: CDR1 SEHNR and CDR2 FQNEAQ (reference sequence). CDR3 size: 14 residues. V was clipped by 1 base and J by 3 bases, with 10 bases between them. The CDR3 DNA is TGTGCCAGCAGCTTAGACCCGACAGACTACGAGCAGTACTTC. This sequence encodes CASSLDPTDYEQYF. The full variable domain, in which reference TRBV7-9 and TRBJ2-7 provide the parts outside the CDR3, is DTGVSQNPRHKITKRGQNVTFRCDPISEHNRLYWYRQTLGQGPEFLTYFQNEAQLEKSRLLSDRFSAERPKGSFSTLEIQRTEQGDSAMYLCASSLDPTDYEQYFGPGTRLTVT.

This clonotype was detected a few times. This chain joins TRBV20-1 and TRBJ1-5; D perhaps matches TRBD1 (5 bases). Germline lookup yields CDR1 DFQATT and CDR2 SNEGSKA (reference sequence). The CDR3 length is 12 residues. Trimming pared 5 bases from V and 9 bases from J, leaving 14 bases between. The CDR3 is CSAGFGGGPQHF. In DNA, the CDR3 is TGCAGTGCTGGGTTTGGTGGGGGGCCCCAGCATTTT.

The rearrangement uses TRBV29-1 and TRBJ2-1, with unresolved D. The V and J ends lost 3 bases and 8 bases respectively, with 11 bases between them. The germline V gene has CDR1 SQVTM and CDR2 ANQGSEA. The length of the CDR3 is 12 residues. CDR3 in DNA: TGCAGCGTTGAGGCGTGGGCGGATGAGCAGTTCTTC. As protein: CSVEAWADEQFF.

This clonotype was found a few times. The rearrangement links TRBV20-1 to TRBJ2-5; 10 bases are a match to TRBD2. Germline V lookup: CDR1 DFQATT, CDR2 SNEGSKA (reference sequence). The CDR3 spans 17 residues. Unmatched junction bases numbered 11, after V lost 0 bases and J lost 4 bases. The CDR3 DNA follows: TGCAGTGCTAGAGATGGGTTTAGCGGGAGGATTGGAGAGACCCAGTACTTC. It codes for CSARDGFSGRIGETQYF.

The chain combines TRBV20-1 with TRBJ2-5; no clear D. The V gene lost 1 base and the J gene lost 4 bases, with 4 bases spanning the gap. Per the germline V gene, CDR1 is DFQATT and CDR2 is SNEGSKA (reference sequence). The CDR3 length is 11 residues. The CDR3 region is CSARVTETQYF. The CDR3 bases are TGCAGTGCTAGAGTTACAGAGACCCAGTACTTC.

The rearrangement uses TRBV28 and TRBJ2-7, with 9 positions matching TRBD1. Germline V gene lookup returns CDR1 MDHEN and CDR2 SYDVKM. V trimming: 10 bases; J trimming: 4 bases; junction bases outside the gene matches: 14. The CDR3 has 15 amino acids. The CDR3 reads CATLGTGTLGYEQYF. In nucleotides, the CDR3 is TGTGCCACCCTCGGGACAGGGACCTTAGGGTACGAGCAGTACTTC. Variable domain in full (rest from reference TRBV28 and TRBJ2-7): DVKVTQSSRYLVKRTGEKVFLECVQDMDHENMFWYRQDPGLGLRLIYFSYDVKMKEKGDIPEGYSVSREKKERFSLILESASTNQTSMYLCATLGTGTLGYEQYFGPGTRLTVT.

This rearrangement joins TRBV9 to TRBJ2-3; 10 bases are a match to TRBD2. J gave up 9 bases and V 3 bases, and 13 bases lay outside the gene matches. Germline CDR1 SGDLS, CDR2 YYNGEE. The CDR3 consists of 16 residues. CDR3 region: CASSGSAGGGKGTQYF. In DNA form, the CDR3 reads TGTGCCAGCAGCGGATCAGCGGGGGGGGGGAAGGGCACGCAGTATTTT.

This clonotype was counted between two and nine times. This sequence joins TRBV5-1 and TRBJ2-3; D remains ambiguous. The CDR3 consists of 14 residues. Germline CDR1 is SGHRS and CDR2 is YFSETQ. V lost 2 bases and J lost 1, with 8 bases in between. CDR3: CASSLDGRTDTQYF. The CDR3 DNA sequence: TGCGCCAGCAGCTTAGACGGACGCACAGATACGCAGTATTTT.

The chain joins TRBV5-1 to TRBJ2-7; 7 nucleotides agree with TRBD2. Germline CDR1 reads SGHRS; CDR2 reads YFSETQ. The ends lost 4 bases at V and 1 base at J; junction bases unmatched: 11. The CDR3 has 16 amino acids. CDR3 protein: CASSPSRSGTSYEQYF. The CDR3 region has the DNA TGCGCCAGCAGCCCCTCCAGAAGCGGGACGTCCTACGAGCAGTACTTC.

The gene calls are TRBV5-1 and TRBJ1-1; 8 bases match TRBD1. The CDR3 is made up of 16 amino acids. Germline lookup yields CDR1 SGHRS and CDR2 YFSETQ. With 0 bases clipped from V and 1 base from J, the junction kept 5 bases outside the gene matches. CDR3 nucleotide sequence: TGCGCCAGCAGCTTGGAGTGGACAGGGAAGAACACTGAAGCTTTCTTT. Its protein product is CASSLEWTGKNTEAFF. Using reference TRBV5-1 and TRBJ1-1 for the parts outside the CDR3, the full variable domain is KAGVTQTPRYLIKTRGQQVTLSCSPISGHRSVSWYQQTPGQGLQFLFEYFSETQRNKGNFPGRFSGRQFSNSRSEMNVSTLELGDSALYLCASSLEWTGKNTEAFFGQGTRLTVV.

The chain is built from TRBV29-1 and TRBJ2-1, with a weak D call TRBD1 (6 bases). The J call may be faulty, since TRBJ2-7 better matches the DNA end. CDR1 and CDR2 from the germline V gene are SQVTM and ANQGSEA. There are 13 residues in the CDR3. The CDR3 sequence: CSVDRTGYNEQYF. CDR3 nucleotides: TGCAGCGTTGATCGTACAGGGTACAATGAGCAGTACTTC.

V gene TRBV7-2 combines with J gene TRBJ2-5; D gene ambiguous. This CDR3 spans 14 amino acids. V lost 1 base to trimming and J lost 1 base, with 7 bases between them. Looked up from germline, CDR1 is SGHTA and CDR2 is FQGNSA. CDR3 DNA sequence: TGTGCCAGCAGCTTAGATGCCTCCCAAGAGACCCAGTACTTC. It yields the protein CASSLDASQETQYF.

This clonotype was seen ten or more times. In nucleotides, the CDR3 is TGTGCCAGCAGCCCGGGGGAGTATGGCTACACCTTC. Encoded protein: CASSPGEYGYTF. The gene calls are TRBV7-6 and TRBJ1-2; TRBD1 is a possible D gene (5 bases). Per the germline V gene, CDR1 is SGHVS and CDR2 is FNYEAQ. V lost 5 bases to trimming and J lost 5 bases, with 9 bases between them. This CDR3 spans 12 amino acids.

V and J are TRBV20-1 and TRBJ2-3, with 14 positions matching TRBD2. Germline lookup yields CDR1 DFQATT and CDR2 SNEGSKA (reference sequence). V lost 3 bases to trimming and J lost 3 bases; unmatched junction nucleotides: 5. The CDR3 spans 16 residues. CDR3 DNA: TGCAGTGCTAGCGGGACTAGCGGGAGTCAGACAGATACGCAGTATTTT. Translation: CSASGTSGSQTDTQYF.

The V and J genes are TRBV28 and TRBJ2-3; TRBD2 matches 10 bases. Germline V gives CDR1 MDHEN, CDR2 SYDVKM. Trimming cost V 5 bases and J 2 bases; bases outside gene matches: 13. CDR3 length: 18 amino acids. The CDR3 here is CASSHVSGGLHITDTQYF. The CDR3 DNA reads as TGTGCCAGCAGTCACGTTAGCGGGGGGCTCCATATCACAGATACGCAGTATTTT.